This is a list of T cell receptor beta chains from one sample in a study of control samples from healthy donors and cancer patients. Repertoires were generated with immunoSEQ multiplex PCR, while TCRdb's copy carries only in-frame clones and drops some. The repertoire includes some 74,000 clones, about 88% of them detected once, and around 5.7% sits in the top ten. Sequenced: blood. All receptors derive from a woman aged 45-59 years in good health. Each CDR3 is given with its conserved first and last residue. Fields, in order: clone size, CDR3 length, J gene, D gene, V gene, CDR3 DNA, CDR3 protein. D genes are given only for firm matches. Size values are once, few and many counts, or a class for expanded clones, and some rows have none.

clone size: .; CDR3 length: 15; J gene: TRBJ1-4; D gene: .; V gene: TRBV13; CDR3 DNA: TGTGCCAGCAGCTTAACCATCGGAGGAGGTGAAAAACTGTTTTTT; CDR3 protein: CASSLTIGGGEKLFF
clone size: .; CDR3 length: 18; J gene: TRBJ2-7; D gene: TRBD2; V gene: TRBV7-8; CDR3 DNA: TGTGCCAGCAGCCCCTGGGTTCTAGCGGGGGGTAAAACCTACGAGCAGTACTTC; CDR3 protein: CASSPWVLAGGKTYEQYF
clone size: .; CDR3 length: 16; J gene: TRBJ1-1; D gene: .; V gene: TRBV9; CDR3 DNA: TGTGCCAGCAGCGTAGATGGTGGAGGGCTAAACACTGAAGCTTTCTTT; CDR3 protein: CASSVDGGGLNTEAFF
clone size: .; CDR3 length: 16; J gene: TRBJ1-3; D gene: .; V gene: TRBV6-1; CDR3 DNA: TGTGCCAGCAGGGAAGGGACCCAAGTCTCTGGAAACACCATATATTTT; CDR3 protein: CASREGTQVSGNTIYF
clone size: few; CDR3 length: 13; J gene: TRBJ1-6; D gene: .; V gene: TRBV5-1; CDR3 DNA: TGCGCCAGCAGCTTGGCGGGGTCCTCACCCCTCCACTTT; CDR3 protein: CASSLAGSSPLHF
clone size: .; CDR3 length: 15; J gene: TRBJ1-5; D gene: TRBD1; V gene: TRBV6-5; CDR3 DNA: TGTGCCAGCAGACCAGGGGGGAGGGGAGGACAGCCCCAGCATTTT; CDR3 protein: CASRPGGRGGQPQHF
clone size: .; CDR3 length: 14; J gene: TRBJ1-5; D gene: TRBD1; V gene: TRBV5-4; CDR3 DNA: TGTGCCAGCAGCATGGACAGGGTCAATCAGCCCCAGCATTTT; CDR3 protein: CASSMDRVNQPQHF
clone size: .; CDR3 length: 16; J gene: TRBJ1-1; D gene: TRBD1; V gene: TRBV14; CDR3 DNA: TGTGCCAGCAGCCAGGTCGCAGGGGGAAGTGTCACTGAAGCTTTCTTT; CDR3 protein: CASSQVAGGSVTEAFF
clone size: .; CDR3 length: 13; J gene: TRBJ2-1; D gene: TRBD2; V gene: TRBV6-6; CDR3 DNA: TGTGCCAGCATTAGCGGGGGCTACAATGAGCAGTTCTTC; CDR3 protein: CASISGGYNEQFF
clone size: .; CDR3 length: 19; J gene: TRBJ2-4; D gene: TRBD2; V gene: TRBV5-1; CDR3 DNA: TGCGCCAGCAGCTATACCGGGACTAGCGGGGACGGAACCAAAAACATTCAGTACTTC; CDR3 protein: CASSYTGTSGDGTKNIQYF
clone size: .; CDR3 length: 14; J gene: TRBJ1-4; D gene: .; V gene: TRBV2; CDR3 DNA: TGTGCCAGCATCAAGGCGGGGTCTGGTGAAAAACTGTTTTTT; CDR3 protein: CASIKAGSGEKLFF
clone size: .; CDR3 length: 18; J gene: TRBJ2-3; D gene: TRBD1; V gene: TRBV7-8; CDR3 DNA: TGTGCCAGCAGCTCATCCGGGCCAGGGGGCGGGGCGACAGATACGCAGTATTTT; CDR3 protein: CASSSSGPGGGATDTQYF
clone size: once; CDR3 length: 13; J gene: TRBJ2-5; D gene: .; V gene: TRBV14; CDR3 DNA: TGTGCCAGCAGCCGGGGCCTACAAGAGACCCAGTACTTC; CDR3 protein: CASSRGLQETQYF
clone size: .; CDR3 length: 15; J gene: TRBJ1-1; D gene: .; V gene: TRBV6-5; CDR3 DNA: TGTGCCAGCAGGTGGGCCCCTCTCGCGAACACTGAAGCTTTCTTT; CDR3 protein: CASRWAPLANTEAFF
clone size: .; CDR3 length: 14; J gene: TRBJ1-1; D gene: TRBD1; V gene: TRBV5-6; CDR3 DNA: TGTGCCAGCCTAAAATTGGACAGGGCCACTGAAGCTTTCTTT; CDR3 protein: CASLKLDRATEAFF
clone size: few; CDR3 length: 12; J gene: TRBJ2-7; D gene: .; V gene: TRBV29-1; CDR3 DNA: TGCAGCGTTGATTATGGCTCCTACGAGCAGTACTTC; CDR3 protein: CSVDYGSYEQYF
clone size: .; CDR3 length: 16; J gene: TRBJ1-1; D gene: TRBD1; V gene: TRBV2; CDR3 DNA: TGTGCCAGCAGCGACCGGGACAGGGCTATGAACACTGAAGCTTTCTTT; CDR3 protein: CASSDRDRAMNTEAFF
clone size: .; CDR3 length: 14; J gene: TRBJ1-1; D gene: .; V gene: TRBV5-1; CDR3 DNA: TGCGCCAGCAGCTTACAGGCCTCGAACACTGAAGCTTTCTTT; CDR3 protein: CASSLQASNTEAFF
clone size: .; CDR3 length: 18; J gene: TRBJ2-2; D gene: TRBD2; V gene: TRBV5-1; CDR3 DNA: TGCGCCAGCAGCCCCGGGACTAGCGGGGGGGCAGTCACCGGGGAGCTGTTTTTT; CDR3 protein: CASSPGTSGGAVTGELFF
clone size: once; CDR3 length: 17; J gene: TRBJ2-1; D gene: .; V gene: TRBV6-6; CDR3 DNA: TGTGCCAGCAGTCACACCAGGGAAGGAGTTTCCTACAATGAGCAGTTCTTC; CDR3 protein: CASSHTREGVSYNEQFF
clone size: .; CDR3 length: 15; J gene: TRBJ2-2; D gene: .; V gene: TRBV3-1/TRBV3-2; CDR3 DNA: TGTGCCACCTCACGTCTGGGGGGCAGAACCGGGGAGCTGTTTTTT; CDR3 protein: CATSRLGGRTGELFF
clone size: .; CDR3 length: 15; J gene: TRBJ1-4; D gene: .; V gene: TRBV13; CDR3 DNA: TGTGCCAGCACTATAGACAGGTTTGGTAATGAAAAACTGTTTTTT; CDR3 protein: CASTIDRFGNEKLFF
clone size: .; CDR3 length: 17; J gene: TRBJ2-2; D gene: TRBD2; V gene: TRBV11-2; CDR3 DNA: TGTGCCAGCAGCTTTGGACTAGCGGGGTCGAACACCGGGGAGCTGTTTTTT; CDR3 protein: CASSFGLAGSNTGELFF
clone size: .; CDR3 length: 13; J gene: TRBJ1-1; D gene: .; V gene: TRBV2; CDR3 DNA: TGTGCCAGCACGCGGGGGATGAACACTGAAGCTTTCTTT; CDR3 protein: CASTRGMNTEAFF
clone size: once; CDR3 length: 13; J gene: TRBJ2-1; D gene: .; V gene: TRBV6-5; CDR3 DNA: TGTGCCAGCAGAGAGACGGAATACAATGAGCAGTTCTTC; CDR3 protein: CASRETEYNEQFF
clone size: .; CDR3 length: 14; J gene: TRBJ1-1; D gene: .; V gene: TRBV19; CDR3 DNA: TGTGCCAGTAGTATCGGGATTTCGAACACTGAAGCTTTCTTT; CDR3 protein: CASSIGISNTEAFF
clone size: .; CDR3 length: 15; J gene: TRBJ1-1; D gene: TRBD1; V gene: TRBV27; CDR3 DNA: TGTGCCAGCAGTCGCCTGGGACAGAAGAACACTGAAGCTTTCTTT; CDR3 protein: CASSRLGQKNTEAFF
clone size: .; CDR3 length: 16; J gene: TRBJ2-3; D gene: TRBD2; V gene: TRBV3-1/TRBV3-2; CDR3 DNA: TGTGCCAGCAGCCGTCTTAGCGGGGGAGAGACAGATACGCAGTATTTT; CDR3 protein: CASSRLSGGETDTQYF
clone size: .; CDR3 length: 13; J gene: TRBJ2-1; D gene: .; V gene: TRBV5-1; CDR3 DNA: TGCGCCAGCAGCCCTGGAGGGGGAACTGAGCAGTTCTTC; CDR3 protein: CASSPGGGTEQFF
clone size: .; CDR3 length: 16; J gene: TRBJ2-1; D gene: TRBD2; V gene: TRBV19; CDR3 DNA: TGTGCCAGTAGTATAGATCTAGCGGGATTCTACAATGAGCAGTTCTTC; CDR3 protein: CASSIDLAGFYNEQFF
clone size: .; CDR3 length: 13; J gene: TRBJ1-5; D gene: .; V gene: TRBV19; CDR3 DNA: TGTGCCAGTAGTCCGACAGATAATCAGCCCCAGCATTTT; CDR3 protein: CASSPTDNQPQHF
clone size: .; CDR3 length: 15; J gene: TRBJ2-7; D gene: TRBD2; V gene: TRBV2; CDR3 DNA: TGTGCCAGCAATCCATCGGGACTAGCCGGTTACGAGCAGTACTTC; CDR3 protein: CASNPSGLAGYEQYF
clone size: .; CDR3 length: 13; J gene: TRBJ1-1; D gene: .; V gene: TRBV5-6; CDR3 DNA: TGTGCCAGCAGCTTGCTGCAGAACACTGAAGCTTTCTTT; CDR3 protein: CASSLLQNTEAFF
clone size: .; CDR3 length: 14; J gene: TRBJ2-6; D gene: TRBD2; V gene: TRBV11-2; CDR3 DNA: TGTGCCAGCAGCCTGGGAGGGAGGGCCAACGTCCTGACTTTC; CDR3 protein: CASSLGGRANVLTF
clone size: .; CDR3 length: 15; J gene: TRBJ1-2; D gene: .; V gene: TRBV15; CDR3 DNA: TGTGCCACCAGCAGAGATCGGGGATCGAGCTATGGCTACACCTTC; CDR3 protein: CATSRDRGSSYGYTF
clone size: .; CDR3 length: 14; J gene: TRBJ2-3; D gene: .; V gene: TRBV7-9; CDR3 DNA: TGTGCCAGCAGCTTAGGGGGCGAAGAGGATACGCAGTATTTT; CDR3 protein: CASSLGGEEDTQYF
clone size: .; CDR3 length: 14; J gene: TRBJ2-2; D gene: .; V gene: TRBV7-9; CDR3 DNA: TGTGCCAGCAGCTTTAAGAAGGACACCGGGGAGCTGTTTTTT; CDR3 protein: CASSFKKDTGELFF
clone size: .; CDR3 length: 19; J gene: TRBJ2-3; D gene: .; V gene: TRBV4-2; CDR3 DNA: TGTGCCAGCAGCCAAGATTTAGCCGAGACAGGTGCCAGGAAAGATACGCAGTATTTT; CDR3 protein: CASSQDLAETGARKDTQYF
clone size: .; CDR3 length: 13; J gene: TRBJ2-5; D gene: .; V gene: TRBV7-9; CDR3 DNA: TGTGCCAGCAGCAGGACAGTGGGGGAGACCCAGTACTTC; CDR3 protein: CASSRTVGETQYF
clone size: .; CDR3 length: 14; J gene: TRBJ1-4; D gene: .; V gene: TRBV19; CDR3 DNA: TGTGCCAGTGGGGGAGCTTCAACTAATGAAAAACTGTTTTTT; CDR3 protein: CASGGASTNEKLFF
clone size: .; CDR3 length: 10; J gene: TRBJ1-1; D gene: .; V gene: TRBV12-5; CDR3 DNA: TGTGCTAGTGGTCCTCCCCCGGCTTTCTTT; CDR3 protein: CASGPPPAFF
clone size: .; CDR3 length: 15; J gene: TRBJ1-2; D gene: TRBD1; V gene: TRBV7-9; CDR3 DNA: TGTGCCAGCAGCTCGAGTAACAGGGGGCGAAGTGGCTACACCTTC; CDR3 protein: CASSSSNRGRSGYTF